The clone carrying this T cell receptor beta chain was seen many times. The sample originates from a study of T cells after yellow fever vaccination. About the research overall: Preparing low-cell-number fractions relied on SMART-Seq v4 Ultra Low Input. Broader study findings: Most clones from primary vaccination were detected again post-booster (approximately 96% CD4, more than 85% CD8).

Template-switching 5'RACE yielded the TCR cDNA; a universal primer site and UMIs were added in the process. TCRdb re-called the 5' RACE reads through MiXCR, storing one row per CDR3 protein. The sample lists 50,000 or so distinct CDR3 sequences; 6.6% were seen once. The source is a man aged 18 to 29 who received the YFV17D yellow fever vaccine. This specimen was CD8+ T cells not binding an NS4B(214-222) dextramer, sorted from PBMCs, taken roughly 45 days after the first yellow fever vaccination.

CDR3 bases: TGCGCCAGCAGCCCGCGACAAGAAGCCACAGATACGCAGTATTTT. It yields the protein CASSPRQEATDTQYF. The rearrangement joins TRBV4-1 to TRBJ2-3, with D uncertain. CDR1 is MGHRA and CDR2 is YSYEKL in the germline V gene. The V end was cut by 4 bases, the J end by 2 bases, with 13 bases between. There are 15 residues in the CDR3.